This T cell receptor beta chain was captured by sequencing in a study of shared clonotypes between healthy human individuals. Assay: immunoSEQ multiplex PCR; the TCRdb copy retains only in-frame clones and omits some. The table records approximately 1.5 million clones, 98% of them present only once. This CDR3 is 17 amino acids long. V lost 1 base, J lost 8 bases, and 20 bases lay in between. CDR1 LGHNA and CDR2 YSLEER come from the germline V gene. The rearrangement links TRBV4-3 to TRBJ2-2, with a possible D match to TRBD2 (5 bases). Sequencing was carried out using naive CD4+ T cells sorted from blood. Subset indicated: CD45RA+ positively selected. This receptor was identified in a man between 25 and 39 years old in good health. CDR3 DNA sequence: TGCGCCAGCAGCCAAGCTCCTCACCGAGGGCCAGGAGGGGAGCTGTTTTTT. It yields the protein CASSQAPHRGPGGELFF.